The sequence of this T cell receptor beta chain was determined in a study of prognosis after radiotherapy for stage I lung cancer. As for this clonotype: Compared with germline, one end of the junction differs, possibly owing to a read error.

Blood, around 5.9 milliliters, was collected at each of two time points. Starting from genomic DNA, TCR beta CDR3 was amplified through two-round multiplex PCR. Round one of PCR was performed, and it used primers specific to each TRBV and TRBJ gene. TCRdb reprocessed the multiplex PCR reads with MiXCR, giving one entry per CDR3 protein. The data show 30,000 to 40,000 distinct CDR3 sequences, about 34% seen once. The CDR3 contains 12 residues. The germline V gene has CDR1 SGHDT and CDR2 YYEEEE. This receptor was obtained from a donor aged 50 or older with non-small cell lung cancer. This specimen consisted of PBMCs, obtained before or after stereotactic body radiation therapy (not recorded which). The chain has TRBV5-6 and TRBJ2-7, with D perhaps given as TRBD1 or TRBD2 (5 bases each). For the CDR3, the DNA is TGTGCCAGCAGCCCGGTCGGGGACGATCAGTACTTC. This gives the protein CASSPVGDDQYF.